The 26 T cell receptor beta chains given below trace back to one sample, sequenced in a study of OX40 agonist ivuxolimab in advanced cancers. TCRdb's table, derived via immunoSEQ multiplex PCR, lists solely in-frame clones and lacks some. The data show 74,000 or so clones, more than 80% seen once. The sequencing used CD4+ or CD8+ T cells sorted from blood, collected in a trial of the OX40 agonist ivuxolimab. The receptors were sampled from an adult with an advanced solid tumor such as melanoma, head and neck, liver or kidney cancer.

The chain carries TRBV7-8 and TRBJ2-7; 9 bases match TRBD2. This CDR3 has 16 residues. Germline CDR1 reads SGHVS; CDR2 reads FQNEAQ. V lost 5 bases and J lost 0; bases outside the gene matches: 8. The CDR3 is CASSPRSGGNSYEQYF. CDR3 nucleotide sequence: TGTGCCAGCAGCCCACGTAGCGGGGGAAACTCCTACGAGCAGTACTTC.

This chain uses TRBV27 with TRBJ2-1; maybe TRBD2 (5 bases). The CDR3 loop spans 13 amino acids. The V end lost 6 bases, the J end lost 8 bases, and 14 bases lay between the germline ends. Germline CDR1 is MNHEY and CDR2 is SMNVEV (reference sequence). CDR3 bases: TGTGCCAGCAGACTAGGACCCGGTCATGAGCAGTTCTTC. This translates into CASRLGPGHEQFF.

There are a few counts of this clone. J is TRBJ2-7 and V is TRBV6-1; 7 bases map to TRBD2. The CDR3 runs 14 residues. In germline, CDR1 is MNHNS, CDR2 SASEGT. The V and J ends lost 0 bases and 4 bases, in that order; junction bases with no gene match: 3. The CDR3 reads CASSEAHGRYEQYF. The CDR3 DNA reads TGTGCCAGCAGTGAAGCCCACGGGAGGTACGAGCAGTACTTC.

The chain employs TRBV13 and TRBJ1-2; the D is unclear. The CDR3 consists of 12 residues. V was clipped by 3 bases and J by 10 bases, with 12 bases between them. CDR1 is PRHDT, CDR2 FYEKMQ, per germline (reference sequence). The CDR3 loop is CASSLSAADYTF. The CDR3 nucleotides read TGTGCCAGCAGCTTGAGCGCGGCCGACTACACCTTC.

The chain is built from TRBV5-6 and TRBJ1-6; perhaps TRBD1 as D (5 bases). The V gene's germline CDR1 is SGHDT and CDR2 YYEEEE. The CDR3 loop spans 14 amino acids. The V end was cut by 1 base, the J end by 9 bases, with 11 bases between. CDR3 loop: CASSLPWGGSPLHF. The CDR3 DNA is TGTGCCAGCAGCTTGCCTTGGGGGGGTTCACCCCTCCACTTT.

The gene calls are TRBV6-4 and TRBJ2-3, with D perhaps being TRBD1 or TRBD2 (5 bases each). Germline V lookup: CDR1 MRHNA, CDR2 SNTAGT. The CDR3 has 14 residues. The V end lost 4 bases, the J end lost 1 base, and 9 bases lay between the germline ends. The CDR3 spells CASSVGTGTDTQYF. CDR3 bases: TGTGCCAGCAGTGTCGGGACGGGCACAGATACGCAGTATTTT.

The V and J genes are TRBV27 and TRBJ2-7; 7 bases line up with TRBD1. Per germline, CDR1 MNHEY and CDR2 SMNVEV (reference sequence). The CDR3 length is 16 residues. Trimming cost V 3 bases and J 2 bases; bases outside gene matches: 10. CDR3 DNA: TGTGCCAGCAGTTTGGTAAAGGGGGCTTCGCCCTACGAGCAGTACTTC. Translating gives CASSLVKGASPYEQYF.

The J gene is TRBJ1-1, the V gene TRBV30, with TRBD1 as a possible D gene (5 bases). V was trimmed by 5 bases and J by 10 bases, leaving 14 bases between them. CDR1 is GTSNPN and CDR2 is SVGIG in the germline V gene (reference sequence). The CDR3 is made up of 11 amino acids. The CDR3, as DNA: TGTGCCTGGGGACTTGGGGGGGGAGCTTTCTTT. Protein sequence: CAWGLGGGAFF.

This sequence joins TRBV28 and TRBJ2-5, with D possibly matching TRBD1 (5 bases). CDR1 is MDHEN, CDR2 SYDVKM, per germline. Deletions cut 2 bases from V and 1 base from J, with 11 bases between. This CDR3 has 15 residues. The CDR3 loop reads CASSLSPGSQETQYF. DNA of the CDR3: TGTGCCAGCAGTTTAAGCCCAGGGTCCCAAGAGACCCAGTACTTC.

The DNA for the CDR3 is TGCGCCAGCAGCCAGCGTGGTCAGGGCTCCTACGAGCAGTACTTC. It translates to CASSQRGQGSYEQYF. This chain links TRBV5-1 with TRBJ2-7; D might be TRBD1 (5 bases). Germline loops: CDR1 SGHRS, CDR2 YFSETQ. This CDR3 spans 15 amino acids. V was cut by 4 bases and J by 0 bases, with 14 bases left in between.

CDR3 region: CSAGQTYEQYF. CDR3 in DNA: TGCAGTGCCGGGCAGACCTACGAGCAGTACTTC. The chain employs TRBV20-1 and TRBJ2-7; D not certain. The CDR3 spans 11 residues. Germline CDR1 and CDR2: DFQATT and SNEGSKA (reference sequence). Trimming stripped 6 bases from V and 2 bases from J, with 8 bases between.

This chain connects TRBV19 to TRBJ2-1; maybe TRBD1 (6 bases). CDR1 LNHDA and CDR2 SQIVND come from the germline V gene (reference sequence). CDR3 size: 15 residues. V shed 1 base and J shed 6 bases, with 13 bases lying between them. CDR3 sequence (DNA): TGTGCCAGTAGTATAGGGAACAGGGTGCCCAATGAGCAGTTCTTC. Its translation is CASSIGNRVPNEQFF.

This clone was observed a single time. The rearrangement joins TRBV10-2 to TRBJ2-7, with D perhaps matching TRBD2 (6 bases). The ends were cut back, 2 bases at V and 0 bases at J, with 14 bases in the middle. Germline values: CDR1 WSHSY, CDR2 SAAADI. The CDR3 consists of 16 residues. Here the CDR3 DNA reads TGCGCCAGCAGTGAGACGGGACTTCTTACCTCCTACGAGCAGTACTTC. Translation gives CASSETGLLTSYEQYF.

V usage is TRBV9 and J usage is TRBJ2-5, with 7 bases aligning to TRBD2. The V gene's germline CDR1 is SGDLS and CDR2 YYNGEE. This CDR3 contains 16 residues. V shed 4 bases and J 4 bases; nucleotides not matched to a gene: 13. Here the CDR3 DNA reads TGTGCCAGCAGCCCCGCGGTGGGAGGGAATACAGAGACCCAGTACTTC. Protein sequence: CASSPAVGGNTETQYF.

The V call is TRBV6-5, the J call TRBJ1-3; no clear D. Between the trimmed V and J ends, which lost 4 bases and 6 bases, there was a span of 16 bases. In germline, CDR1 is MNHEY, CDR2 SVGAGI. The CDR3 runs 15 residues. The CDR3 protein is CASSSDSNPANTIYF. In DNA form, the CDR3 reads TGTGCCAGCAGTTCAGATTCTAATCCGGCAAACACCATATATTTT.

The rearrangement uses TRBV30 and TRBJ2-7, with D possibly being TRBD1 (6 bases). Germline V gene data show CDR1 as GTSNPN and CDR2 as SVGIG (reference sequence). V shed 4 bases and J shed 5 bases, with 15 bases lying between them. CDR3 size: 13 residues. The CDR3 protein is CAWMAGVGDEQYF. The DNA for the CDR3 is TGTGCCTGGATGGCAGGGGTAGGCGACGAGCAGTACTTC.

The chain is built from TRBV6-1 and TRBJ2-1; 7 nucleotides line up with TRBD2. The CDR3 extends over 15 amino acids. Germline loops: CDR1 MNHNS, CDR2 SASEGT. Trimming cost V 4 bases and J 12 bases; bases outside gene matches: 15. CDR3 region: CASSGKAGPTSGQFF. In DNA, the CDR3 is TGTGCCAGCAGTGGTAAAGCGGGACCTACGAGCGGGCAGTTCTTC.

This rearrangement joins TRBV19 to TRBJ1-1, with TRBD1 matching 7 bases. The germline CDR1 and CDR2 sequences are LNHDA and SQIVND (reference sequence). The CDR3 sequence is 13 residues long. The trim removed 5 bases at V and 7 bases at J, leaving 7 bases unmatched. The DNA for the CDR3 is TGTGCCAGTAGTTTAAGGGGACAGCTTGAAGCTTTCTTT. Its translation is CASSLRGQLEAFF.

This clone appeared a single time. This CDR3 reads CASSLTRGAYYEQYF. The CDR3 region has the DNA TGCGCCAGCAGCTTGACGCGCGGGGCTTACTACGAGCAGTACTTC. V is TRBV5-1 and J is TRBJ2-7, with a possible D match to TRBD2 (6 bases). CDR3 length: 15 residues. Germline-derived CDR1 and CDR2 are SGHRS and YFSETQ. Trimming removed 1 base from V and 3 bases from J, with 14 bases in between.

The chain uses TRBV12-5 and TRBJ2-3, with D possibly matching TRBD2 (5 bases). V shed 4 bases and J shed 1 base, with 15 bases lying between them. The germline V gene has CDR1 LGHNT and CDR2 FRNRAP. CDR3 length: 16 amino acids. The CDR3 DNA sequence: TGTGCTAGTGGTTCCGGGGTATTCTGGGGCACAGATACGCAGTATTTT. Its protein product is CASGSGVFWGTDTQYF.

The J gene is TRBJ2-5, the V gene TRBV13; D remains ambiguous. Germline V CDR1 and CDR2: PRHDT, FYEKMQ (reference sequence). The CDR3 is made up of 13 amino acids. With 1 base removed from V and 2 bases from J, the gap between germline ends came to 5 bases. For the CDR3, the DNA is TGTGCCAGCAGCTTAGTCAGGCAAGAGACCCAGTACTTC. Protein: CASSLVRQETQYF.

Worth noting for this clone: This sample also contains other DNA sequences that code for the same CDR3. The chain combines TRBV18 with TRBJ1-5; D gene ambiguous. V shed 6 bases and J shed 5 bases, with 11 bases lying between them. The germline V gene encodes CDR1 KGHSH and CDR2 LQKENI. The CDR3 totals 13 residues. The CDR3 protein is CASSPVEDQPQHF. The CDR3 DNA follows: TGTGCCAGCTCGCCGGTCGAGGATCAGCCCCAGCATTTT. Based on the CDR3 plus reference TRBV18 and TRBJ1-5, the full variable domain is NAGVMQNPRHLVRRRGQEARLRCSPMKGHSHVYWYRQLPEEGLKFMVYLQKENIIDESGMPKERFSAEFPKEGPSILRIQQVVRGDSAAYFCASSPVEDQPQHFGDGTRLSIL.

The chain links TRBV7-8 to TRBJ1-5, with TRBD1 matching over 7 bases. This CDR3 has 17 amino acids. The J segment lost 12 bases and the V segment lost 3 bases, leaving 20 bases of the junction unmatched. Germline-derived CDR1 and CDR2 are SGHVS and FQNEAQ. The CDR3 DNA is TGTGCCAGCAGCTTCCGGACAGGAATATCATCAGCCCCATACCAGCATTTT. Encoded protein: CASSFRTGISSAPYQHF.

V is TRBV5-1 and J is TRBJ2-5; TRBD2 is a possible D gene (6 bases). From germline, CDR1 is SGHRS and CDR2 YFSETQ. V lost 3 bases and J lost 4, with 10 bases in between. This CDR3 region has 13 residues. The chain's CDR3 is CASSWRGGETQYF. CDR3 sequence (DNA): TGCGCCAGCAGCTGGAGGGGCGGAGAGACCCAGTACTTC. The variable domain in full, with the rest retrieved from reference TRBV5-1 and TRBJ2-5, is KAGVTQTPRYLIKTRGQQVTLSCSPISGHRSVSWYQQTPGQGLQFLFEYFSETQRNKGNFPGRFSGRQFSNSRSEMNVSTLELGDSALYLCASSWRGGETQYFGPGTRLLVL.

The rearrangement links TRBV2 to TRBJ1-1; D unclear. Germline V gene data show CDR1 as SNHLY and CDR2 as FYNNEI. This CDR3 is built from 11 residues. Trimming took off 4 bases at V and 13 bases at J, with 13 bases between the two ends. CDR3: CASSVVGWGFF. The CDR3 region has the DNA TGTGCCAGCAGTGTTGTTGGTTGGGGTTTCTTT.

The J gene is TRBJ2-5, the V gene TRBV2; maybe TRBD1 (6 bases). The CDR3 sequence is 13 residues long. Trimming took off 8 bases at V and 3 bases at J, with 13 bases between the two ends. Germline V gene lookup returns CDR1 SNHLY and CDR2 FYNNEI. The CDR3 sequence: CASATRQEETQYF. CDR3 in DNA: TGTGCCAGCGCCACAAGACAGGAAGAGACCCAGTACTTC.